This is a list of T cell receptor beta chains from one sample in a study of a mutant IDH1 vaccine in newly diagnosed glioma. Only in-frame clones appear in the TCRdb table, and some are missing; sequencing was by immunoSEQ multiplex PCR. The sample includes approximately 92,000 clones, about four fifths of them seen just once. The sample here was PBMCs, taken from a glioma patient treated with radiotherapy, temozolomide or both. These receptors all stem from a woman between 50 and 59 years old with glioma. The CDR3 runs from the conserved cysteine through the conserved F or W. The order of the fields is clone size, D gene, J gene, V gene, CDR3 protein, CDR3 DNA. D genes are given only for firm matches. Clone size appears in some rows only: once, few, many, or a class for an expanded clone.

.	TRBD1	TRBJ2-7	TRBV2	CASSATGGASSYEQYF	TGTGCCAGCAGTGCGACAGGGGGCGCATCCTCCTACGAGCAGTACTTC
.	.	TRBJ1-1	TRBV29-1	CSVEDLGAREAFF	TGCAGCGTTGAAGATCTGGGAGCCCGGGAAGCTTTCTTT
.	TRBD1	TRBJ1-2	TRBV19	CASSTTYTGGAYYGYTF	TGTGCCAGTAGTACTACCTATACAGGGGGCGCTTACTATGGCTACACCTTC
.	TRBD1	TRBJ1-1	TRBV30	CARDRGFRDTEAFF	TGTGCCCGAGACAGGGGTTTCCGGGACACTGAAGCTTTCTTT
.	TRBD1	TRBJ1-2	TRBV5-8	CASSRGQEGYGYTF	TGTGCCAGCAGCCGGGGACAGGAGGGGTATGGCTACACCTTC
few	.	TRBJ2-3	TRBV20-1	CSAESDTQYF	TGCAGTGCCGAATCAGATACGCAGTATTTT
.	.	TRBJ1-1	TRBV7-9	CASSPYSRGTGTEAFF	TGTGCCAGCAGCCCTTATAGTCGGGGGACGGGCACTGAAGCTTTCTTT
.	.	TRBJ2-7	TRBV2	CASRAVLAYEQYF	TGTGCCAGCAGGGCCGTCCTTGCTTACGAGCAGTACTTC
.	.	TRBJ2-7	TRBV6-1	CASRGSNGEQYF	TGTGCCAGCAGGGGCTCCAACGGGGAGCAGTACTTC
few	.	TRBJ2-6	TRBV29-1	CSVAPAGANVLTF	TGCAGCGTGGCCCCCGCTGGGGCCAACGTCCTGACTTTC
.	TRBD1	TRBJ1-2	TRBV19	CASSTPRDRESYGYTF	TGTGCCAGTAGTACTCCCCGGGACAGAGAGTCCTATGGCTACACCTTC
.	.	TRBJ2-3	TRBV25-1	CASRSSTDTQYF	TGTGCCAGCAGATCAAGCACAGATACGCAGTATTTT
.	TRBD1	TRBJ1-1	TRBV29-1	CSGRGFLGTEAFF	TGCAGCGGCAGGGGGTTCCTCGGCACTGAAGCTTTCTTT
once	.	TRBJ2-7	TRBV28	CASGGNSYYEQYF	TGTGCCAGCGGAGGGAACTCTTACTACGAGCAGTACTTC
.	.	TRBJ2-1	TRBV27	CASSSSVGQFF	TGTGCCAGCAGTTCATCGGTGGGGCAGTTCTTC
.	.	TRBJ2-7	TRBV5-1	CASSRKTDSYEQYF	TGCGCCAGCAGCCGTAAGACAGACTCCTACGAGCAGTACTTC
.	TRBD1	TRBJ1-3	TRBV9	CASGRDSSSGNTIYF	TGTGCCAGCGGTAGGGACAGCTCCTCTGGAAACACCATATATTTT
once	.	TRBJ1-5	TRBV11-2	CASSLDQGSNQPQHF	TGTGCCAGCAGCTTAGATCAAGGAAGCAATCAGCCCCAGCATTTT
.	TRBD1	TRBJ2-7	TRBV5-1	CASSLDRVYEQYF	TGCGCCAGCAGCTTAGACAGGGTCTACGAGCAGTACTTC
.	.	TRBJ1-5	TRBV6-1	CASSEEYRNQPQHF	TGTGCCAGCAGTGAAGAGTATCGCAATCAGCCCCAGCATTTT
.	.	TRBJ1-1	TRBV4-3	CASSHQDTEAFF	TGCGCCAGCAGCCACCAGGACACTGAAGCTTTCTTT
few	.	TRBJ1-1	TRBV5-1	CASSGGNHMNTEAFF	TGCGCCAGCTCTGGAGGGAACCACATGAACACTGAAGCTTTCTTT
.	.	TRBJ2-3	TRBV6-1	CASRSPAGHTDTQYF	TGTGCCAGCAGGTCCCCAGCGGGACACACAGATACGCAGTATTTT
.	TRBD2	TRBJ2-7	TRBV19	CASSISGGSGIEQYF	TGTGCCAGTAGTATAAGCGGGGGGTCGGGGATCGAGCAGTACTTC
.	.	TRBJ2-7	TRBV7-3	CASSQRRYEQYF	TGTGCCAGCAGCCAAAGGCGGTACGAGCAGTACTTC
once	.	TRBJ2-2	TRBV5-4	CASSLQGAGELFF	TGTGCCAGCAGCTTGCAGGGTGCCGGGGAGCTGTTTTTT
.	.	TRBJ1-1	TRBV5-6	CASSLGQILNTEAFF	TGTGCCAGCAGCTTGGGACAGATCTTGAACACTGAAGCTTTCTTT
once	.	TRBJ1-1	TRBV9	CASSVTQQSRAAFF	TGTGCCAGCAGCGTAACACAGCAATCCAGGGCAGCTTTCTTT
.	TRBD1	TRBJ1-4	TRBV5-4	CASSLGDRGFDEKLFF	TGTGCCAGCAGCTTGGGCGACAGGGGATTCGATGAAAAACTGTTTTTT
.	.	TRBJ2-7	TRBV20-1	CSARNSYEQYF	TGCAGTGCTAGAAACTCCTACGAGCAGTACTTC
.	TRBD2	TRBJ2-7	TRBV5-6	CASSLSTSGGPREQYF	TGTGCCAGCAGCTTGAGTACTAGCGGGGGGCCGAGGGAGCAGTACTTC
.	.	TRBJ1-3	TRBV7-9	CASSLESGGENTIYF	TGTGCCAGCAGCTTAGAGAGCGGAGGCGAAAACACCATATATTTT
once	TRBD1	TRBJ1-2	TRBV5-4	CASNRPGQGNYGYTF	TGTGCCAGCAACCGACCGGGACAGGGTAACTATGGCTACACCTTC
.	.	TRBJ1-1	TRBV9	CASSVGGTEAFF	TGTGCCAGCAGCGTAGGCGGAACCGAAGCTTTCTTT
.	.	TRBJ1-6	TRBV11-3	CASSLEGPLVNSPLHF	TGTGCCAGCAGCTTAGAGGGCCCGCTGGTTAATTCACCCCTCCACTTT
few	.	TRBJ1-6	TRBV30	CAWRDSSPLHF	TGTGCCTGGAGGGACAGTTCACCCCTCCACTTT
.	.	TRBJ1-1	TRBV14	CASSQAVRGLEAFF	TGTGCCAGCAGCCAGGCTGTTCGGGGGCTTGAAGCTTTCTTT
.	.	TRBJ2-4	TRBV19	CASSIEVVPNIQYF	TGTGCCAGTAGTATAGAGGTTGTTCCAAACATTCAGTACTTC
.	.	TRBJ1-2	TRBV30	CAWSMAGARGYTF	TGTGCCTGGAGTATGGCGGGGGCGCGGGGCTACACCTTC
.	.	TRBJ2-2	TRBV29-1	CSVVPSTGELFF	TGCAGCGTTGTACCTAGCACCGGGGAGCTGTTTTTT
.	.	TRBJ1-4	TRBV19	CASSPPGSGGKLFF	TGTGCCAGTAGTCCCCCCGGGTCAGGCGGAAAACTGTTTTTT
.	.	TRBJ1-5	TRBV7-2	CASTLGGTYQPQHF	TGTGCCAGCACCCTTGGAGGGACCTACCAGCCCCAGCATTTT
.	TRBD1	TRBJ2-3	TRBV18	CASSRQGVGDMQYF	TGTGCCAGCTCACGACAGGGGGTTGGCGATATGCAGTATTTT
.	TRBD1	TRBJ2-7	TRBV5-6	CASSLIQGAFDEQYF	TGTGCCAGCAGCTTGATCCAGGGGGCTTTTGACGAGCAGTACTTC
.	.	TRBJ2-5	TRBV11-1	CASSRSETQYF	TGTGCCAGCAGCCGTTCAGAGACCCAGTACTTC
.	.	TRBJ1-2	TRBV4-1	CASSQEGAYYGYTF	TGCGCCAGCAGCCAAGAAGGAGCCTACTATGGCTACACCTTC